The entry below describes one T cell receptor beta chain. The data belong to a study of T cells in Graves' hyperthyroidism and ophthalmopathy. Patients showing uncontrolled infection, other autoimmune disease, pregnancy or lactation were ineligible. Researchers amplified the TCR beta CDR3 regions from RNA transcripts. TCR CDR3 underwent first-round RT-PCR with the HTBI primer set. In TCRdb, the multiplex PCR reads were re-called with MiXCR into one record per CDR3 protein. The repertoire consists of around 580,000 distinct CDR3 sequences, with more than 45% occurring once and the leading ten covering more than 7.5%. The specimen sequenced was peripheral blood or thyroid tissue (not recorded which). The origin of this receptor is a woman between 18 and 29 years old with Graves' hyperthyroidism.

The CDR3, as DNA: TGCAGCTTTCAGGGAGAGGGTGCTGAAGCTTTCTTT. This sequence encodes CSFQGEGAEAFF. The chain is built from TRBV29-1 and TRBJ1-1; possible D gene TRBD1, 5 bases. Germline V lookup: CDR1 SQVTM, CDR2 ANQGSEA. This CDR3 comprises 12 residues. Trimming left V 8 bases short and J 6 bases short, with 16 bases between.